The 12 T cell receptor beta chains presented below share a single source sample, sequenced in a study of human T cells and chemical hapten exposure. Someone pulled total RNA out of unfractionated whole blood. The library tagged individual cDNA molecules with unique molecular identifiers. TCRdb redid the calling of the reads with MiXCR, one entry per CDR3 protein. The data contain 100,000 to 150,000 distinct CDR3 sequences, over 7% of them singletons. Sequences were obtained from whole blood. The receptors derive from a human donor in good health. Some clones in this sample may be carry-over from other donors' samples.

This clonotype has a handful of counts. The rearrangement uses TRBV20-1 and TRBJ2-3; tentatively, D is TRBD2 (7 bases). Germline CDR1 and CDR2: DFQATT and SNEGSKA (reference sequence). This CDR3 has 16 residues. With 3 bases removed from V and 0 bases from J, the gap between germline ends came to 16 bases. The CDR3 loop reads CSASGGTFSSTDTQYF. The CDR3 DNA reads TGCAGTGCTAGCGGGGGGACATTCTCTAGCACAGATACGCAGTATTTT.

DNA for the CDR3: TGCGCCAGCAGCTTGGCGGCAGGGGGAGATGGCTACACCTTC. The encoded protein is CASSLAAGGDGYTF. The V gene is TRBV5-1, the J gene TRBJ1-2; 7 bases are shared with TRBD1. The CDR3 loop spans 14 amino acids. The ends lost 0 bases at V and 6 bases at J; junction bases unmatched: 5. Germline CDR1 SGHRS, CDR2 YFSETQ.

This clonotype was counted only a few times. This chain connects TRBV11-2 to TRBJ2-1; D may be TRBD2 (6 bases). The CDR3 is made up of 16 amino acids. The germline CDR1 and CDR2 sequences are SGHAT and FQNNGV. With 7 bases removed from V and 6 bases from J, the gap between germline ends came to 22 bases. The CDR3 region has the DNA TGTGCCAGCACCCTAGTGCGCCTAGCGCGTATCAATGAGCAGTTCTTC. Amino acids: CASTLVRLARINEQFF.

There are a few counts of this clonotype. The CDR3 DNA is TGCGCCAGCAGCTTAAGTGACAGGCCACCCTTGGAGACCCAGTACTTC. Translated: CASSLSDRPPLETQYF. The chain couples TRBV5-1 to TRBJ2-5, with D perhaps matching TRBD1 (6 bases). The germline V and J ends were trimmed by 2 bases and 5 bases, with 19 bases remaining between them. CDR3 size: 16 residues. Germline V gene sequence: CDR1 SGHRS, CDR2 YFSETQ.

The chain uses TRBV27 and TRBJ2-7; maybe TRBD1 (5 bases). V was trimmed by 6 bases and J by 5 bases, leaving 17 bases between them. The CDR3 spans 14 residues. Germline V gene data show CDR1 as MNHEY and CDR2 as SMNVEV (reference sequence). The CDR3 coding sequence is TGTGCCAGCAGCCAGGGATCTGCCGGCGACGAGCAGTACTTC. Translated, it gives CASSQGSAGDEQYF.

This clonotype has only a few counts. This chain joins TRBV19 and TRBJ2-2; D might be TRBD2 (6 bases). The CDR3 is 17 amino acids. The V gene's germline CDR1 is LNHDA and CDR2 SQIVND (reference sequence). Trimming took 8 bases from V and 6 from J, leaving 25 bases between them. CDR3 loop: CASSYLLRLGLAGELFF. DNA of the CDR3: TGTGCCAGTTCATATCTCTTAAGACTAGGATTAGCCGGGGAGCTGTTTTTT.

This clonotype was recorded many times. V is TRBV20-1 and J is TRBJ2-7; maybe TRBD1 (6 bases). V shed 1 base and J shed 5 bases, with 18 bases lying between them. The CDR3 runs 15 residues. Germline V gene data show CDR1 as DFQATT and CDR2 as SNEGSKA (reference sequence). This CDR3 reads CSARGAETGSDEQYF. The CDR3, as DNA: TGCAGTGCTAGAGGGGCCGAAACAGGGTCGGACGAGCAGTACTTC.

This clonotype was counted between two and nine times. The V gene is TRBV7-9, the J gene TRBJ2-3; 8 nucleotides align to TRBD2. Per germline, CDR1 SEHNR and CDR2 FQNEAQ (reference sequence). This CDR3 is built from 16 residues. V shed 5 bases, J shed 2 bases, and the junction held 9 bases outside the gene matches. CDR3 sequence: CASSAGLAGNTDTQYF. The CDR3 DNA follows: TGTGCCAGCAGCGCCGGACTAGCAGGCAACACAGATACGCAGTATTTT.

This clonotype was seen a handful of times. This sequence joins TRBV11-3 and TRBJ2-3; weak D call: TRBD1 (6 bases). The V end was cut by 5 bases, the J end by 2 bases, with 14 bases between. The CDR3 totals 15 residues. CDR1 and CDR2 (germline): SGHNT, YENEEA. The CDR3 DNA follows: TGTGCCAGCAGCGGACGGACAGAGCCCACAGATACGCAGTATTTT. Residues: CASSGRTEPTDTQYF.

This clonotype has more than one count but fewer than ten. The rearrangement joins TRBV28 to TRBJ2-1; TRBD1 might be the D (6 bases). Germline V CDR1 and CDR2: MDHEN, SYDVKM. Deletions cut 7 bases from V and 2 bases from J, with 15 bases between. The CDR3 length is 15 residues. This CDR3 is CASITTGSPYNEQFF. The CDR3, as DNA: TGTGCCAGCATTACAACAGGGTCCCCCTACAATGAGCAGTTCTTC.

CDR3 nucleotides: TGTGCCAGCAGCTTGGGGGCTAGCGGTCCCTCCTACAATGAGCAGTTCTTC. Translated: CASSLGASGPSYNEQFF. V and J are TRBV5-4 and TRBJ2-1, with 7 bases aligning to TRBD2. In germline, CDR1 is SGHNT, CDR2 YYREEE (reference sequence). The V segment lost 0 bases and the J segment 0 bases; nucleotides outside the gene matches: 6. The CDR3 sequence is 17 residues long. The entire variable domain, with the rest obtained from reference TRBV5-4 and TRBJ2-1, is as follows: ETGVTQSPTHLIKTRGQQVTLRCSSQSGHNTVSWYQQALGQGPQFIFQYYREEENGRGNFPPRFSGLQFPNYSSELNVNALELDDSALYLCASSLGASGPSYNEQFFGPGTRLTVL.

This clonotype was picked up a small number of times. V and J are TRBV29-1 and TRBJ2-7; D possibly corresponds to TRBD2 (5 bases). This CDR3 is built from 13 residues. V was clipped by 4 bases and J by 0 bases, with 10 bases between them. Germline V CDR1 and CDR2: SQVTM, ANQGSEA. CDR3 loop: CSVGGLGSYEQYF. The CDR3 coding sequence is TGCAGCGTTGGAGGGTTGGGCTCCTACGAGCAGTACTTC.